Described below is a single T cell receptor beta chain sequence and its context. This specimen comes from a study of blood T cell repertoires in COVID-19. Overall study context: In each case, the material was cDNA or gDNA derived from T cells, B-cell-depleted T cells, or PBMCs.

Authors' data handling: Researchers report that nucleated cell counts were estimated from reference gene primer amplification. Measured with immunoSEQ multiplex PCR; TCRdb has only the in-frame clones, and not every one. For V, J and clone size, that table is used; D and trimming come from the DNA. The sample has about 340,000 clones, approximately 90% seen once. Sample: peripheral blood. This receptor was taken from a woman under 30 who had recovered from COVID-19.

The CDR3 region has the DNA TGTGCCATCAGTGAGCAGGGGCCAAACAATCAGCCCCAGCATTTT. It encodes CAISEQGPNNQPQHF. The V and J genes are TRBV10-3 and TRBJ1-5; D is perhaps TRBD1 (6 bases). V shed 2 bases and J shed 3 bases, with 11 bases lying between them. Germline-derived CDR1 and CDR2 are ENHRY and SYGVKD. This CDR3 is built from 15 residues.